These 28 T cell receptor beta chains were all obtained from the same sample, sequenced in a study of cytomegalovirus exposure and HLA in healthy donors (dated by TCRdb to 2016 to 2017). To prepare the library, the immunoSEQ multiplex PCR assay was applied. For the multiplex PCR, a mixture combining 60 forward primers for TCR Vbeta segments and 13 reverse primers for TCR Jbeta segments was used. In TCRdb, the immuneACCESS table is reduced to in-frame sequences with V and J assigned. These tables do not hold every clone; where another copy was compared, an unresolved V gene accounts for under half, and the others remain unexplained. Present in this sample are around 95,000 clones, over 80% of which were seen just once. The ten largest clones take up roughly 3.5% of the sample. Sequences were obtained from PBMCs. These receptors all come from a female donor in good health and CMV-seropositive.

The V and J genes are TRBV30 and TRBJ1-4; 7 bases map to TRBD1. This CDR3 spans 12 amino acids. Germline lookup yields CDR1 GTSNPN and CDR2 SVGIG (reference sequence). The CDR3 DNA follows: TGTGCTTGTGACAGGGTCGGTGAAAAACTGTTTTTT. Its protein product is CACDRVGEKLFF. Complete variable domain (other parts from reference TRBV30 and TRBJ1-4): SQTIHQWPATLVQPVGSPLSLECTVEGTSNPNLYWYRQAAGRGLQLLFYSVGIGQISSEVPQNLSASRPQDRQFILSSKKLLLSDSGFYLCACDRVGEKLFFGSGTQLSVL.

The chain is built from TRBV4-2 and TRBJ2-4; TRBD2 aligns across 9 bases. CDR1 and CDR2 from the germline V gene are LGHNA and YNFKEQ. Trimming took 4 bases from V and 6 from J; bases not matched to a gene: 16. The CDR3 extends over 18 amino acids. CDR3 region: CASSPGRGREGGGNIQYF. The CDR3 DNA reads as TGTGCCAGCAGCCCAGGGCGGGGGCGGGAGGGGGGGGGAAACATTCAGTACTTC.

This clone was counted only a few times. The J gene is TRBJ2-5, the V gene TRBV6-6, with D tentatively TRBD1 (5 bases). CDR3 length: 14 amino acids. CDR1 is MNHNY, CDR2 SVGAGI, per germline (reference sequence). V was shortened by 2 bases and J by 5 bases, with 12 bases between the two germline ends. This CDR3 is CASSYLQGWETQYF. CDR3 sequence (DNA): TGTGCCAGCAGTTACCTTCAGGGTTGGGAGACCCAGTACTTC.

The chain couples TRBV7-6 to TRBJ1-1; 8 nucleotides align to TRBD1. The CDR3 has 16 residues. Germline assignment: CDR1 SGHVS and CDR2 FNYEAQ. V shed 1 base and J 4 bases; nucleotides not matched to a gene: 8. In DNA, the CDR3 is TGTGCCAGCAGCTTAGGCCAGGGGGCAAAGGGCACTGAAGCTTTCTTT. Its translation: CASSLGQGAKGTEAFF.

V is TRBV12-5 and J is TRBJ1-1, with D maybe TRBD1 (6 bases). CDR1 is LGHNT and CDR2 is FRNRAP in the germline V gene. The CDR3 contains 11 residues. V lost 5 bases, J lost 13 bases, and 14 bases lay in between. CDR3 loop: CASGQGYSGFF. The DNA of the CDR3 is TGTGCTAGTGGTCAGGGGTATTCGGGTTTCTTT.

The V call is TRBV11-3, the J call TRBJ2-1; 13 bases align to TRBD2. The CDR3 is made up of 16 amino acids. CDR1 and CDR2 from the germline V gene are SGHNT and YENEEA. Trimming removed 5 bases from V and 7 bases from J; junction bases left unmatched: 8. Written as DNA, the CDR3 is TGTGCCAGCAGCGTCCGGACTAGCGGGAGTGGAAATGAGCAGTTCTTC. This encodes CASSVRTSGSGNEQFF.

The CDR3 region is CASSQVREGLNEQFF. In DNA, the CDR3 is TGTGCCAGCAGCCAAGTACGGGAGGGCCTCAATGAGCAGTTCTTC. The J gene is TRBJ2-1, the V gene TRBV4-2; 8 nucleotides align to TRBD2. There are 15 residues in the CDR3. CDR1 and CDR2 (germline): LGHNA, YNFKEQ. Trimming cost V 1 base and J 6 bases; bases outside gene matches: 5.

CDR3 in amino acids: CASSVEGSVAREQYF. The CDR3 nucleotides are TGTGCCAGCAGCGTAGAAGGTAGCGTTGCTCGCGAGCAGTACTTC. The chain employs TRBV9 and TRBJ2-7; D perhaps matches TRBD2 (5 bases). Per the germline V gene, CDR1 is SGDLS and CDR2 is YYNGEE. The CDR3 has 15 amino acids. Trimming cost V 0 bases and J 6 bases, with 16 bases left between them.

This chain joins TRBV27 and TRBJ1-1, with D maybe TRBD1 (5 bases). In germline, CDR1 is MNHEY, CDR2 SMNVEV (reference sequence). V was cut by 2 bases and J by 8 bases, with 15 bases left in between. The CDR3 is 14 amino acids. CDR3 in DNA: TGTGCCAGCAGTTTAGTGGGGCCCCCTCGGGAAGCTTTCTTT. This sequence encodes CASSLVGPPREAFF.

The chain links TRBV7-9 to TRBJ2-1; D is unresolved. The CDR3 sequence is 15 residues long. Germline CDR1 and CDR2: SEHNR and FQNEAQ (reference sequence). The ends were cut back, 4 bases at V and 0 bases at J, with 10 bases in the middle. The CDR3 protein is CASSSRRISYNEQFF. For the CDR3, the DNA is TGTGCCAGCAGCTCCAGGCGTATCTCCTACAATGAGCAGTTCTTC.

V and J are TRBV5-6 and TRBJ2-5; 8 bases are a match to TRBD2. The V segment lost 4 bases and the J segment 3 bases; nucleotides outside the gene matches: 8. Germline CDR1 SGHDT, CDR2 YYEEEE. The CDR3 spans 15 residues. The CDR3 DNA is TGTGCCAGCAGCCTACTAAGCGGGGGCGAAGAGACCCAGTACTTC. Translated, it gives CASSLLSGGEETQYF.

Here the CDR3 DNA reads TGTGCCAGCAGCCGAGAACGCGGGGGGCTAAGAGATACGCAGTATTTT. This sequence encodes CASSRERGGLRDTQYF. The V call is TRBV4-2, the J call TRBJ2-3; 8 bases agree with TRBD2. Germline lookup yields CDR1 LGHNA and CDR2 YNFKEQ. With 4 bases clipped from V and 5 bases from J, the junction kept 11 bases outside the gene matches. The CDR3 runs to 16 residues.

CDR3 in amino acids: CAWKEGFSTDTQYF. The CDR3 DNA sequence: TGTGCCTGGAAGGAGGGGTTTAGCACAGATACGCAGTATTTT. V usage is TRBV30 and J usage is TRBJ2-3, with a possible D match to TRBD2 (6 bases). Deletions cut 4 bases from V and 0 bases from J, with 11 bases between. The germline gives CDR1 GTSNPN, CDR2 SVGIG (reference sequence). The CDR3 is made up of 14 amino acids.

The rearrangement joins TRBV5-1 to TRBJ1-1; perhaps TRBD1 as D (6 bases). Trimming pared 0 bases from V and 5 bases from J, leaving 8 bases between. The CDR3 contains 13 residues. Germline V CDR1 and CDR2: SGHRS, YFSETQ. The CDR3 loop reads CASSLGTVTEAFF. For the CDR3, the DNA is TGCGCCAGCAGCTTGGGGACAGTGACTGAAGCTTTCTTT.

The chain joins TRBV7-9 to TRBJ2-1; 7 bases are shared with TRBD2. Germline CDR1 SEHNR, CDR2 FQNEAQ (reference sequence). Germline trimming cut 2 bases from V and 5 bases from J; bases unmatched to any gene: 6. The CDR3 totals 15 residues. The CDR3 region is CASSLSPSGNNEQFF. The CDR3 coding sequence is TGTGCCAGCAGCTTAAGCCCTAGCGGAAACAATGAGCAGTTCTTC. Looking up the rest from reference TRBV7-9 and TRBJ2-1 gives the full variable domain: DTGVSQNPRHKITKRGQNVTFRCDPISEHNRLYWYRQTLGQGPEFLTYFQNEAQLEKSRLLSDRFSAERPKGSFSTLEIQRTEQGDSAMYLCASSLSPSGNNEQFFGPGTRLTVL.

This CDR3 reads CASRGTGAKNIQYF. The DNA of the CDR3 is TGTGCCAGCAGGGGGACAGGGGCCAAAAACATTCAGTACTTC. This chain connects TRBV6-5 to TRBJ2-4, with 9 nucleotides matching TRBD1. Germline CDR1 MNHEY, CDR2 SVGAGI. Trimming cost V 6 bases and J 1 base; bases outside gene matches: 1. This CDR3 is 14 amino acids long.

V gene TRBV9 combines with J gene TRBJ2-1; TRBD1 matches 8 bases. Per germline, CDR1 SGDLS and CDR2 YYNGEE. V shed 0 bases and J 15 bases; nucleotides not matched to a gene: 5. CDR3 length: 12 residues. The CDR3 protein is CASSVATGELFF. The CDR3 nucleotides read TGTGCCAGCAGCGTAGCGACAGGGGAGTTGTTCTTC.

The rearrangement links TRBV9 to TRBJ2-5, with 14 bases that match TRBD2. V lost 4 bases to trimming and J lost 4 bases; unmatched junction nucleotides: 9. Germline-derived CDR1 and CDR2 are SGDLS and YYNGEE. This CDR3 contains 17 residues. The CDR3 DNA reads as TGTGCCAGCAGCCCTCGTAGGGGACTAGCGGGAGTAGAGACCCAGTACTTC. It yields the protein CASSPRRGLAGVETQYF.

In its sample, this clone was seen a few times. The rearrangement links TRBV5-4 to TRBJ2-3; 8 nucleotides align to TRBD2. With V trimmed by 4 bases and J by 5 bases, 12 bases remained unmatched. Germline V gives CDR1 SGHNT, CDR2 YYREEE (reference sequence). The length of the CDR3 is 16 residues. CDR3 nucleotides: TGTGCCAGCAGCACTCGAGCGGGAGTCGGGGGAGATACGCAGTATTTT. Translating gives CASSTRAGVGGDTQYF. The full variable domain, its missing parts supplied by reference TRBV5-4 and TRBJ2-3, is ETGVTQSPTHLIKTRGQQVTLRCSSQSGHNTVSWYQQALGQGPQFIFQYYREEENGRGNFPPRFSGLQFPNYSSELNVNALELDDSALYLCASSTRAGVGGDTQYFGPGTRLTVL.

The rearrangement joins TRBV10-1 to TRBJ2-2; D is ambiguous. CDR1 and CDR2 from the germline V gene are WNHNN and SYGVQD (reference sequence). The ends were cut back, 7 bases at V and 0 bases at J, with 9 bases in the middle. The CDR3 length is 14 residues. The DNA for the CDR3 is TGCGCCAGCACACCCAGCGCGAACACCGGGGAGCTGTTTTTT. Protein sequence: CASTPSANTGELFF.

V usage is TRBV28 and J usage is TRBJ2-7; perhaps TRBD1 as D (7 bases). V gave up 7 bases and J gave up 10 bases, with 23 bases separating them. The CDR3 has 14 residues. Per germline, CDR1 MDHEN and CDR2 SYDVKM. The CDR3 loop reads CASNAGQLPIKQYF. The CDR3, as DNA: TGTGCCAGCAACGCGGGACAGCTCCCGATTAAACAGTACTTC.

This clone showed up just once. This chain connects TRBV19 to TRBJ1-4; 7 bases match TRBD1. This CDR3 comprises 15 residues. Losses at the gene ends were 0 bases for V and 8 bases for J; bases not matched to a gene: 6. From germline, CDR1 is LNHDA and CDR2 SQIVND (reference sequence). The CDR3 sequence is CASSIDGQGGEKLFF. CDR3 coding DNA: TGTGCCAGTAGTATAGATGGTCAGGGGGGAGAAAAACTGTTTTTT.

This clone appeared a few times. CDR3 DNA: TGCGCCAGCAGCGCGCAGACAGGGCCTAACTATGGCTACACCTTC. Its translation: CASSAQTGPNYGYTF. The chain is built from TRBV5-1 and TRBJ1-2; TRBD1 aligns across 7 bases. The CDR3 covers 15 residues. V dropped 4 bases and J dropped 0; count of bases not matched to a gene: 6. Germline CDR1 SGHRS, CDR2 YFSETQ.

The genes are TRBV6-5 and TRBJ1-2; D may be TRBD1 (5 bases). This CDR3 is built from 14 residues. From germline, CDR1 is MNHEY and CDR2 SVGAGI. V lost 8 bases, J lost 0 bases, and 13 bases lay in between. In nucleotides, the CDR3 is TGTGCCAGCTCCCCCAGGGATTCTAACTATGGCTACACCTTC. It is translated as CASSPRDSNYGYTF.

This chain links TRBV6-5 with TRBJ1-2, with a tentative D call TRBD1 (6 bases). The V gene lost 6 bases and the J gene lost 7 bases, with 9 bases spanning the gap. The CDR3 has 11 amino acids. The V gene's germline CDR1 is MNHEY and CDR2 SVGAGI. This CDR3 is CASRTGCGYTF. CDR3 nucleotide sequence: TGTGCCAGCAGAACAGGGTGTGGCTACACCTTC.

V and J are TRBV6-1 and TRBJ1-1, with no clear D. The germline V gene has CDR1 MNHNS and CDR2 SASEGT. V lost 5 bases to trimming and J lost 4 bases, with 11 bases between them. CDR3 length: 13 residues. The DNA of the CDR3 is TGTGCCAGCAGTCAACCTGGGAGCACTGAAGCTTTCTTT. Its translation: CASSQPGSTEAFF.

The chain carries TRBV5-1 and TRBJ1-4, with D possibly TRBD1 on 5 matching bases. Germline V gene data show CDR1 as SGHRS and CDR2 as YFSETQ. With 4 bases removed from V and 4 bases from J, the gap between germline ends came to 17 bases. This CDR3 contains 16 residues. For the CDR3, the DNA is TGCGCCAGCAGCCCGACCCCTCGGGGGGATAATGAAAAACTGTTTTTT. Encoded protein: CASSPTPRGDNEKLFF.

V is TRBV7-3 and J is TRBJ2-6, with a possible D match to TRBD1 (6 bases). Per germline, CDR1 SGHTA and CDR2 FQGTGA. CDR3 length: 16 residues. The V end was cut by 5 bases, the J end by 0 bases, with 11 bases between. As DNA, the CDR3 is TGTGCCAGCAGCCACAACAGGGTCTCTGGGGCCAACGTCCTGACTTTC. Its translation is CASSHNRVSGANVLTF.